The present T cell receptor (beta chain) was sequenced within a study of blood T cells in healthy people across ages. The study's findings and limits: Unsorted PBMCs prevented conclusive naive versus antigen-experienced comparison.

Primed by a sample-barcoded 5' primer and a J-beta primer mix, a second PCR proceeded for 7 to 11 cycles. TCRdb used MiXCR to reprocess the 5' RACE reads, holding one entry per CDR3 protein. The sample has 750,000 to 950,000 distinct CDR3 sequences; about 55% are singletons. In the case of this clonotype: Antigen specificity is unknown.

The CDR3 length is 15 residues. Trimming removed 2 bases at V and 4 bases at J, with 14 bases between. Germline V gene sequence: CDR1 SNHLY, CDR2 FYNNEI. The donors, aged about 6 to 90, were healthy Caucasians from Russia. Each sample gave at least 6.5 million isolated PBMCs. Sequenced sample: blood. The J gene is TRBJ2-5, the V gene TRBV2, with a tentative D call TRBD1 (5 bases). This receptor was taken from an older man in good health. The CDR3, as DNA: TGTGCCAGCAGTGAAAATGGGGCCGCGGTAGAGACCCAGTACTTC. Its protein product is CASSENGAAVETQYF.